The following is a T cell receptor (beta chain) sequence with its context. CDR3 length: 13 residues. CDR1 MDHEN and CDR2 SYDVKM come from the germline V gene. Trimming stripped 7 bases from V and 6 bases from J, with 13 bases between. This entry comes from a study of shared clonotypes between healthy human individuals. Across the whole study: The plates for each donor numbered three CD4 naive, three CD4 memory, two CD8 naive and one CD8 memory.

Using immunoSEQ multiplex PCR, the repertoire was profiled, and TCRdb retains in-frame clones only, with some absent. Of some 980,000 clones detected, 76% appear once; the ten largest clones hold approximately 1.5%. V usage is TRBV28 and J usage is TRBJ1-3; D is ambiguous. The sample consisted of memory CD4+ T cells sorted from blood. Regarding subset: CD45RA-negative fraction. This TCR was recovered from a man between 18 and 29 years old in good health. The CDR3 region has the DNA TGTGCCAGCAAGGTGGGCGCTTCAAACACCATATATTTT. Its protein is CASKVGASNTIYF.